These 23 T cell receptor beta chains were sequenced from one sample in a study of CD8 T cells in ankylosing spondylitis. TCRdb re-analysed the 5' RACE reads in MiXCR, keeping a single row per CDR3 protein. This sample has hundreds of thousands of distinct CDR3 sequences, with roughly 20% found just once. Sequenced: blood, either unsorted or a sorted T cell fraction (not recorded which). Every receptor here comes from a female donor with ankylosing spondylitis or in good health (not recorded which).

This clonotype occurred a few times. The rearrangement joins TRBV6-1 to TRBJ2-7; 7 nucleotides align to TRBD1. CDR1 is MNHNS, CDR2 SASEGT, per germline. The CDR3 is made up of 14 amino acids. V lost 8 bases to trimming and J lost 2 bases; unmatched junction nucleotides: 9. In DNA, the CDR3 is TGTGCCAGCCGGGGACAGTCACACACCTACGAGCAGTACTTC. Encoded protein: CASRGQSHTYEQYF.

This clonotype showed up many times. The chain has TRBV12-3 or TRBV12-4 and TRBJ1-6, with D possibly matching TRBD1 (5 bases). The CDR3 length is 13 residues. Trimming took off 6 bases at V and 7 bases at J, with 10 bases between the two ends. The CDR3 DNA sequence: TGTGCCAGCAGAGACAGCATAAATTCACCCCTCCACTTT. Its translation is CASRDSINSPLHF.

V is TRBV5-6 and J is TRBJ1-5; TRBD1 matches 9 bases. Germline assignment: CDR1 SGHDT and CDR2 YYEEEE. The CDR3 totals 15 residues. V gave up 2 bases and J gave up 6 bases; unmatched junction bases: 6. The CDR3: CASSLRTGVIQPQHF. The CDR3 DNA follows: TGTGCCAGCAGCTTAAGGACAGGGGTGATTCAGCCCCAGCATTTT.

This clonotype was counted a few times. This chain uses TRBV20-1 with TRBJ2-3; unclear D gene. Trimming removed 2 bases at V and 0 bases at J, with 9 bases between. Germline loops: CDR1 DFQATT, CDR2 SNEGSKA (reference sequence). This CDR3 spans 14 amino acids. CDR3 in amino acids: CSARSGWSTDTQYF. CDR3 DNA sequence: TGCAGTGCTAGATCTGGGTGGAGCACAGATACGCAGTATTTT.

V usage is TRBV28 and J usage is TRBJ2-2; possibly TRBD2 for D (5 bases). The V gene's germline CDR1 is MDHEN and CDR2 SYDVKM. This CDR3 contains 12 residues. V was pared by 10 bases and J by 7 bases, with 13 bases between. The CDR3, as DNA: TGTGCCACCCACGAGGGTGGCGGGGAGCTGTTTTTT. Translating it yields CATHEGGGELFF.

V and J are TRBV18 and TRBJ1-1; D is uncertain. The CDR3 runs to 12 residues. V was cut by 2 bases and J by 3 bases, with 4 bases left in between. The germline V gene encodes CDR1 KGHSH and CDR2 LQKENI. The CDR3 DNA sequence: TGTGCCAGCTCACCAAGGGACACTGAAGCTTTCTTT. Translated, it gives CASSPRDTEAFF.

This clonotype has a handful of counts. The CDR3 protein is CASAEGSSYNEQFF. CDR3 sequence (DNA): TGCGCCAGTGCCGAGGGGAGCTCCTACAATGAGCAGTTCTTC. The rearrangement uses TRBV5-1 and TRBJ2-1; D is tentatively TRBD1 or TRBD2 (5 bases each). The CDR3 sequence is 14 residues long. Germline lookup yields CDR1 SGHRS and CDR2 YFSETQ. V was trimmed by 8 bases and J by 0 bases, leaving 12 bases between them.

The chain couples TRBV9 to TRBJ2-1, with 10 positions matching TRBD2. CDR3 length: 15 amino acids. CDR1 and CDR2 from the germline V gene are SGDLS and YYNGEE. J was trimmed by 5 bases and V by 4 bases; bases with no gene match: 6. The CDR3 loop is CASSPGLAVNNEQFF. In DNA form, the CDR3 reads TGTGCCAGCAGCCCTGGACTAGCGGTAAACAATGAGCAGTTCTTC.

This clonotype was counted at least ten times. The chain carries TRBV20-1 and TRBJ1-2, with a weak D call TRBD1 (6 bases). The germline gives CDR1 DFQATT, CDR2 SNEGSKA (reference sequence). V was clipped by 5 bases and J by 4 bases, with 20 bases between them. The CDR3 loop spans 15 amino acids. The CDR3 reads CSAPAGGARSYGYTF. CDR3 bases: TGCAGTGCTCCAGCGGGGGGCGCAAGGTCCTATGGCTACACCTTC.

This clonotype was seen a handful of times. The rearrangement uses TRBV30 and TRBJ1-1; TRBD1 matches 7 bases. This CDR3 has 13 amino acids. Germline CDR1 and CDR2: GTSNPN and SVGIG (reference sequence). V dropped 4 bases and J dropped 5; count of bases not matched to a gene: 7. The DNA of the CDR3 is TGTGCCTGGATCAAGGGGGCGCGGACTGAAGCTTTCTTT. This translates into CAWIKGARTEAFF.

The V gene is TRBV20-1, the J gene TRBJ2-7; D call uncertain. Germline V gene lookup returns CDR1 DFQATT and CDR2 SNEGSKA (reference sequence). Trimming left V 0 bases short and J 0 bases short, with 15 bases between. CDR3 length equals 16 residues. CDR3 coding DNA: TGCAGTGCTAGAGAAATGCCGGTCGGTAACTCCTACGAGCAGTACTTC. This sequence encodes CSAREMPVGNSYEQYF.

The V and J genes are TRBV15 and TRBJ2-4; 11 bases align to TRBD2. CDR1 and CDR2 from the germline V gene are LNHNV and YYDKDF (reference sequence). The junction had 9 bases not matched to a gene; V was cut back by 5 bases and J by 12 bases. The CDR3 is made up of 14 amino acids. CDR3 residues: CATSPIGTSGSQYF. The CDR3 DNA is TGTGCCACCAGCCCCATAGGGACTAGCGGTTCTCAGTACTTC.

The J gene is TRBJ2-7, the V gene TRBV7-2; 8 bases fit TRBD1. Germline V CDR1 and CDR2: SGHTA, FQGNSA. The CDR3 covers 14 residues. V trimming: 5 bases; J trimming: 1 base; junction bases outside the gene matches: 4. The CDR3 nucleotides read TGTGCCAGCAGCCCAGGGGGCTGGTCCTACGAGCAGTACTTC. Translation gives CASSPGGWSYEQYF.

The rearrangement links TRBV18 to TRBJ2-1; 8 bases fit TRBD1. The germline V gene encodes CDR1 KGHSH and CDR2 LQKENI. J lost 10 bases, V lost 6 bases, and 8 bases had no gene match. The CDR3 covers 13 residues. In nucleotides, the CDR3 is TGTGCCAGCTCCCAAACGACAGGGGAAGAGCAGTTCTTC. Translation: CASSQTTGEEQFF.

The V and J genes are TRBV7-3 and TRBJ2-7; 7 bases agree with TRBD1. V was pared by 2 bases and J by 4 bases, with 5 bases of the junction left unmatched. The CDR3 extends over 14 amino acids. The germline V gene has CDR1 SGHTA and CDR2 FQGTGA. The CDR3 DNA reads TGTGCCAGCAGCTTAGGTGGACAGGAGTACGAGCAGTACTTC. It specifies CASSLGGQEYEQYF.

This clonotype is a singleton in its sample. V usage is TRBV24-1 and J usage is TRBJ2-2; 7 nucleotides align to TRBD1. CDR1 is KGHDR, CDR2 SFDVKD, per germline. The CDR3 runs to 16 residues. The J segment lost 0 bases and the V segment lost 3 bases, leaving 3 bases of the junction unmatched. In nucleotides, the CDR3 is TGTGCCACCAGTGATCCCGGGACAGCGAACACCGGGGAGCTGTTTTTT. Residues: CATSDPGTANTGELFF.

This clonotype was seen a handful of times. Here the CDR3 reads CASSLRAGGETQYF. In nucleotides, the CDR3 is TGTGCCAGCAGTTTAAGGGCAGGGGGAGAGACCCAGTACTTC. V usage is TRBV28 and J usage is TRBJ2-5; TRBD1 matches at 7 bases. V shed 2 bases and J 4 bases; nucleotides not matched to a gene: 4. CDR3 size: 14 residues. In germline, CDR1 is MDHEN, CDR2 SYDVKM.

This clonotype has just a few counts. CDR3 DNA sequence: TGTGCCACCAGTGATTTAAGCAATGAGCAGTTCTTC. Amino acids: CATSDLSNEQFF. The rearrangement uses TRBV24-1 and TRBJ2-1; D not certain. Per the germline V gene, CDR1 is KGHDR and CDR2 is SFDVKD. This CDR3 is 12 amino acids long. V gave up 1 base and J gave up 6 bases, with 3 bases separating them.

This clonotype has a count of ten or more. The chain employs TRBV29-1 and TRBJ1-1; D gene ambiguous. The CDR3 runs 9 residues. Germline V gene sequence: CDR1 SQVTM, CDR2 ANQGSEA. Trimming stripped 4 bases from V and 13 bases from J, with 10 bases between. In DNA form, the CDR3 reads TGCAGCGTTGGGCCTTTTGGTTTCTTT. It codes for CSVGPFGFF.

This chain joins TRBV6-2 or TRBV6-3 and TRBJ2-5; D gene ambiguous. Germline V lookup: CDR1 MNHEY, CDR2 SVGEGT. This CDR3 is 14 amino acids long. Trimming stripped 7 bases from V and 1 base from J, with 13 bases between. CDR3 DNA sequence: TGTGCCAGCACCAAACGGAACATCCAAGAGACCCAGTACTTC. Amino acid sequence: CASTKRNIQETQYF.

V gene TRBV7-2 combines with J gene TRBJ2-7, with 8 bases lining up with TRBD2. CDR3 length: 14 amino acids. Looked up from germline, CDR1 is SGHTA and CDR2 is FQGNSA. V lost 4 bases to trimming and J lost 3 bases; unmatched junction nucleotides: 5. In DNA form, the CDR3 reads TGTGCCAGCAGCTCCCAAAGCGGGAGCTACGAGCAGTACTTC. As protein: CASSSQSGSYEQYF.

The chain's CDR3 is CSATPFEATDTQYF. The CDR3 DNA reads as TGCAGTGCTACCCCGTTTGAAGCCACAGATACGCAGTATTTT. This chain uses TRBV20-1 with TRBJ2-3; the D is unclear. The CDR3 length is 14 residues. CDR1 DFQATT and CDR2 SNEGSKA come from the germline V gene (reference sequence). V was shortened by 4 bases and J by 2 bases, with 13 bases between the two germline ends.

This clonotype occurred a few times. The V gene is TRBV19, the J gene TRBJ1-1, with D possibly TRBD1 on 6 matching bases. Germline CDR1 LNHDA, CDR2 SQIVND (reference sequence). This CDR3 is built from 13 residues. Trimming removed 2 bases at V and 5 bases at J, with 9 bases between. The CDR3 DNA reads TGTGCCAGTAGTATAACAGGGCGGACTGAAGCTTTCTTT. Translation: CASSITGRTEAFF.